A selection of T cell receptor beta chains follows, all from one sample in a study of cytomegalovirus exposure and HLA in healthy donors. Method: immunoSEQ multiplex PCR; TCRdb's copy keeps in-frame clones and lacks some. This sample has roughly 80,000 clones, with about four fifths found just once. Material for sequencing was PBMCs. The receptor source for this set is a male donor in good health and CMV-seropositive. CDR3s include the opening cysteine and the closing phenylalanine or tryptophan. A D gene is named only where the DNA matches it firmly. Not all rows give a size; the values are once, few, many and, for expanded clones, a class.

cdr3_aa,cdr3_nt,v_call,j_call,d_call,clone_size
CASSAYWRGPTDTQYF,TGTGCCAGCAGCGCCTACTGGAGGGGCCCCACAGATACGCAGTATTTT,TRBV9,TRBJ2-3,-,-
CAISESAAGPSGANVLTF,TGTGCCATCAGTGAGTCGGCCGCGGGGCCCTCTGGGGCCAACGTCCTGACTTTC,TRBV10-3,TRBJ2-6,-,-
CASSEGRDQPQHF,TGTGCCAGCAGTGAAGGCAGGGATCAGCCCCAGCATTTT,TRBV2,TRBJ1-5,-,-
CASGAVRNTDTQYF,TGTGCCAGCGGAGCGGTAAGGAACACAGATACGCAGTATTTT,TRBV27,TRBJ2-3,-,-
CASSIGQVYAEAFF,TGTGCCAGTAGTATAGGGCAGGTTTACGCTGAAGCTTTCTTT,TRBV19,TRBJ1-1,-,few
CASRPGQSYQETQYF,TGTGCCAGCAGACCCGGACAGTCATACCAAGAGACCCAGTACTTC,TRBV6-1,TRBJ2-5,-,-
CASSVGRSLDEQYF,TGTGCCAGCAGTGTCGGAAGGAGCCTCGACGAGCAGTACTTC,TRBV2,TRBJ2-7,-,-
CSVEDRGVSYNEQFF,TGCAGCGTTGAAGATCGGGGGGTCTCCTACAATGAGCAGTTCTTC,TRBV29-1,TRBJ2-1,TRBD2,-
CASSEGIAGDTQYF,TGTGCCAGCAGTGAGGGGATAGCGGGGGATACGCAGTATTTT,TRBV2,TRBJ2-3,TRBD2,once
CASTGSIGTEAFF,TGTGCCAGCACAGGGTCGATTGGCACTGAAGCTTTCTTT,TRBV7-9,TRBJ1-1,-,-
CASSLGFGGLLSTDTQYF,TGTGCCAGCAGCTTAGGATTTGGAGGACTACTGAGCACAGATACGCAGTATTTT,TRBV7-2,TRBJ2-3,-,-
CASSLDGQTNTGELFF,TGTGCCAGCAGCTTGGATGGACAGACTAACACCGGGGAGCTGTTTTTT,TRBV5-6,TRBJ2-2,-,-
CASTALGNYEQYF,TGTGCCAGCACCGCGCTCGGGAACTACGAGCAGTACTTC,TRBV7-6,TRBJ2-7,-,-
CASSGTSGVTYEQYF,TGTGCCAGCTCGGGGACTAGCGGGGTTACCTACGAGCAGTACTTC,TRBV2,TRBJ2-7,TRBD2,once
CASSPPTQVTAKNIQYF,TGTGCCAGTAGCCCCCCGACCCAGGTGACAGCCAAAAACATTCAGTACTTC,TRBV19,TRBJ2-4,-,once
CASSSGGLGANVLTF,TGCGCCAGCAGCTCAGGGGGGCTAGGGGCCAACGTCCTGACTTTC,TRBV5-1,TRBJ2-6,-,-
CASSQIRGPGQPQHF,TGCGCCAGCAGCCAGATTCGAGGCCCCGGTCAGCCCCAGCATTTT,TRBV4-3,TRBJ1-5,-,-
CACRLEGYGYTF,TGTGCCTGCCGGCTGGAGGGCTATGGCTACACCTTC,TRBV30,TRBJ1-2,-,-
CASGGAGANVLTF,TGTGCCAGCGGGGGGGCTGGGGCCAACGTCCTGACTTTC,TRBV6-6,TRBJ2-6,TRBD2,few
CSSSFHPTGLEKLFF,TGTTCCAGCAGCTTCCACCCGACAGGGTTGGAAAAACTGTTTTTT,TRBV7-9,TRBJ1-4,TRBD1,-
CASSQTTGRSNTGELFF,TGTGCCAGCAGCCAAACGACAGGGCGGTCGAACACCGGGGAGCTGTTTTTT,TRBV5-5,TRBJ2-2,TRBD1,-
CASTGRGSTDTQYF,TGTGCCAGCACCGGGCGGGGGAGCACAGATACGCAGTATTTT,TRBV6-5,TRBJ2-3,TRBD2,few
CASRLAGPSDGELFF,TGCGCCAGCAGACTAGCGGGGCCCTCCGACGGGGAGCTGTTTTTT,TRBV10-2,TRBJ2-2,TRBD2,once
CASREGSGAYEQYF,TGTGCCAGCAGGGAGGGGAGTGGGGCCTACGAGCAGTACTTC,TRBV6-1,TRBJ2-7,-,-
CAWSVGQGVQPQHF,TGTGCCTGGAGTGTAGGACAGGGTGTCCAGCCCCAGCATTTT,TRBV30,TRBJ1-5,TRBD1,-
CAFNEGLAYEQYF,TGTGCCTTCAACGAGGGACTAGCCTACGAGCAGTACTTC,TRBV30,TRBJ2-7,TRBD2,-
CASSPNPGQMNNEQFF,TGCGCCAGCAGCCCCAACCCGGGACAGATGAACAATGAGCAGTTCTTC,TRBV5-1,TRBJ2-1,TRBD1,once
CASSVKASGGSEFTDTQYF,TGTGCCAGCAGCGTAAAGGCTAGCGGGGGCTCAGAATTCACAGATACGCAGTATTTT,TRBV9,TRBJ2-3,TRBD2,-
CASSFEGGRLYEQYF,TGTGCGAGCTCGTTCGAGGGGGGGCGTTTATACGAGCAGTACTTC,TRBV7-9,TRBJ2-7,-,-
CASSEDTGLPLHF,TGTGCCAGCAGTGAAGATACAGGCCTACCCCTCCACTTT,TRBV6-1,TRBJ1-6,-,few
CASSPRSNTGELFF,TGTGCCAGCAGCCCCAGGTCGAACACCGGGGAGCTGTTTTTT,TRBV7-9,TRBJ2-2,-,once
CAWLIQGGNYGYTF,TGTGCCTGGTTGATACAGGGCGGGAACTATGGCTACACCTTC,TRBV30,TRBJ1-2,-,-
CASTLWGRTGEHGYTF,TGTGCCAGCACCCTGTGGGGGAGGACAGGGGAACATGGCTACACCTTC,TRBV28,TRBJ1-2,TRBD1,-
CASSPRPTASSGNTIYF,TGTGCCAGCAGCCCCCGCCCGACAGCCTCCTCTGGAAACACCATATATTTT,TRBV9,TRBJ1-3,-,-
CSVASGIRAEQFF,TGCAGCGTTGCCTCAGGGATTCGGGCTGAGCAGTTCTTC,TRBV29-1,TRBJ2-1,-,-
CASSTIGRTINTGELFF,TGTGCCAGCAGCACCATCGGGAGGACTATCAACACCGGGGAGCTGTTTTTT,TRBV21-1,TRBJ2-2,-,-
CATSGGLGPNEKLFF,TGTGCCACCAGCGGGGGACTTGGTCCTAATGAAAAACTGTTTTTT,TRBV15,TRBJ1-4,-,-
CASSIVGAYAFF,TGTGCCAGTAGTATAGTAGGGGCGTACGCTTTCTTT,TRBV19,TRBJ1-1,-,-
CASSSTGSSYEQYF,TGTGCCAGCAGTTCCACAGGTAGCTCCTACGAGCAGTACTTC,TRBV28,TRBJ2-7,-,once
CASSSQSKLFF,TGTGCCAGCAGTTCCCAGTCAAAACTGTTTTTT,TRBV28,TRBJ1-4,-,few
CASSSRTGGGDIQYF,TGTGCCAGCAGTTCCCGGACAGGCGGCGGTGACATTCAGTACTTC,TRBV6-5,TRBJ2-4,TRBD1,-
CASSALRGGQETQYF,TGTGCCAGCAGTGCCTTGCGGGGGGGGCAAGAGACCCAGTACTTC,TRBV2,TRBJ2-5,TRBD2,-
CASSKRLEQNQPQHF,TGTGCCAGCAGCAAACGGTTGGAGCAGAATCAGCCCCAGCATTTT,TRBV21-1,TRBJ1-5,-,few
CASSSRTSGASYNDQFF,TGTGCCAGCAGCTCGCGGACTAGCGGGGCCTCCTACAATGACCAGTTCTTC,TRBV7-8,TRBJ2-1,TRBD2,-
CASASTAGGSEQYF,TGCGCCAGCGCCTCCACAGCGGGAGGGAGCGAGCAGTACTTC,TRBV5-1,TRBJ2-7,TRBD2,-
CASSMEVGGSYPYEQYF,TGTGCCAGTAGTATGGAGGTCGGGGGAAGCTACCCCTACGAGCAGTACTTC,TRBV19,TRBJ2-7,-,few